A single sample is the source of the 11 T cell receptor beta chains below, sequenced in a study of regulatory T cells in long-lasting Graves disease. In building TCR beta libraries, iRepertoire HTBI primers were used together with Arm-PCR of CDR3 regions. Via MiXCR, TCRdb re-called the multiplex PCR reads, giving one row per CDR3 protein. The table shows 400,000 to 450,000 distinct CDR3 sequences, with approximately 16% occurring only once. Time point: newly diagnosed GD, antithyroid drugs for less than 3 months. Generation of the TCR library employed RNA extracted from PBMCs. This sample was also put to use in a study of T cells in Graves' hyperthyroidism and ophthalmopathy.

The sequences come from peripheral blood mononuclear cells (PBMCs), collected at new diagnosis, from a patient treated with antithyroid drugs. The receptor source for this set is a woman aged 25 to 39 with Graves disease.

This clonotype appeared many times. The V gene is TRBV27, the J gene TRBJ2-1; tentatively, D is TRBD1 (5 bases). The CDR3 contains 12 residues. Deletions cut 7 bases from V and 10 bases from J, with 14 bases between. Germline CDR1 and CDR2: MNHEY and SMNVEV (reference sequence). The CDR3: CASMSTDGEQFF. The DNA for the CDR3 is TGTGCCAGCATGTCGACAGACGGGGAGCAGTTCTTC.

At least ten counts were recorded for this clonotype. The chain employs TRBV27 and TRBJ1-1; weak D call: TRBD1 (6 bases). The V and J ends lost 3 bases and 3 bases respectively, with 14 bases between them. CDR3 size: 15 residues. From germline, CDR1 is MNHEY and CDR2 SMNVEV (reference sequence). The CDR3 here is CASSFSTGSHTEAFF. CDR3 nucleotide sequence: TGTGCCAGCAGTTTTAGCACAGGGTCTCACACTGAAGCTTTCTTT.

This clonotype was recorded once. The genes are TRBV7-3 and TRBJ2-3; D unresolved. CDR1 is SGHTA and CDR2 is FQGTGA in the germline V gene. The V end was cut by 2 bases, the J end by 0 bases, with 9 bases between. The CDR3 is 15 amino acids. CDR3 nucleotide sequence: TGTGCCAGCAGCTTATCGATGGGAAGCACAGATACGCAGTATTTT. Protein: CASSLSMGSTDTQYF. Complete variable domain (other parts from reference TRBV7-3 and TRBJ2-3): GAGVSQTPSNKVTEKGKYVELRCDPISGHTALYWYRQSLGQGPEFLIYFQGTGAADDSGLPNDRFFAVRPEGSVSTLKIQRTERGDSAVYLCASSLSMGSTDTQYFGPGTRLTVL.

For this clonotype: Being one base from a much bigger clone, this may be a read error. V and J are TRBV18 and TRBJ2-3; TRBD2 matches 8 bases. The length of the CDR3 is 16 residues. V was clipped by 4 bases and J by 2 bases; unmatched bases: 8. Germline-derived CDR1 and CDR2 are KGHSH and LQKENI. CDR3 loop: CASSLGLAWNTDTQYF. CDR3 DNA sequence: TGTGCCAGCTCACTTGGACTAGCTTGGAACACAGATACGCAGTATTTT.

Many counts were recorded for this clonotype. This chain uses TRBV10-3 with TRBJ2-3, with 8 positions matching TRBD2. The germline gives CDR1 ENHRY, CDR2 SYGVKD. Unmatched junction bases numbered 11, after V lost 8 bases and J lost 7 bases. CDR3 length: 14 amino acids. The CDR3 here is CAIGAGGVWHTQYF. The CDR3 nucleotides read TGTGCCATCGGGGCGGGAGGTGTATGGCATACGCAGTATTTT.

This clonotype appeared many times. The chain joins TRBV11-2 to TRBJ1-1, with 7 bases identical to TRBD1. J lost 3 bases, V lost 2 bases, and 6 bases had no gene match. This CDR3 is built from 15 residues. Germline CDR1 and CDR2: SGHAT and FQNNGV. This CDR3 is CASSLRGPGDTEAFF. The CDR3, as DNA: TGTGCCAGCAGCTTAAGGGGGCCGGGGGACACTGAAGCTTTCTTT.

This clonotype was detected a few times. V and J are TRBV5-1 and TRBJ1-1; D gene ambiguous. Germline CDR1 SGHRS, CDR2 YFSETQ. This CDR3 region has 14 residues. V lost 0 bases to trimming and J lost 3 bases, with 9 bases between them. The CDR3, as DNA: TGCGCCAGCAGCTTGGCGTCAAAAGACACTGAAGCTTTCTTT. Protein: CASSLASKDTEAFF.

This CDR3 is CSASTRTSGSLEQYF. CDR3 bases: TGCAGTGCCTCCACCAGGACTAGCGGGAGCCTCGAGCAGTACTTC. V is TRBV20-1 and J is TRBJ2-7; TRBD2 matches 13 bases. This CDR3 has 15 amino acids. With 6 bases clipped from V and 6 bases from J, the junction kept 11 bases outside the gene matches. CDR1 is DFQATT, CDR2 SNEGSKA, per germline (reference sequence).

This clonotype showed up many times. The chain links TRBV18 to TRBJ2-1, with 7 bases aligning to TRBD2. Trimming at V came to 4 bases and at J to 3 bases, leaving 9 bases not matched to a gene. The CDR3 is 16 amino acids. Germline V gives CDR1 KGHSH, CDR2 LQKENI. The CDR3 region is CASSLVGGRVYNEQFF. The CDR3 nucleotides are TGTGCCAGCTCACTGGTTGGCGGGAGAGTCTACAATGAGCAGTTCTTC.

This clonotype has at least ten counts. The chain uses TRBV3-1 and TRBJ2-1; TRBD2 agrees at 9 bases. Losses at the gene ends were 6 bases for V and 2 bases for J; bases not matched to a gene: 2. CDR1 is LGHDT and CDR2 is YNNKEL in the germline V gene (reference sequence). This CDR3 has 14 residues. The CDR3, as DNA: TGTGCCAGCAGACTAGCGGGTCCCTACAATGAGCAGTTCTTC. Translated: CASRLAGPYNEQFF.

There are many counts of this clonotype. This chain joins TRBV19 and TRBJ1-1, with D possibly TRBD1 on 6 matching bases. This CDR3 has 14 residues. Germline V gives CDR1 LNHDA, CDR2 SQIVND (reference sequence). V shed 2 bases and J shed 0 bases, with 7 bases lying between them. The CDR3 spells CASSINRVNTEAFF. The CDR3 nucleotides read TGTGCCAGTAGTATAAACAGGGTGAACACTGAAGCTTTCTTT.